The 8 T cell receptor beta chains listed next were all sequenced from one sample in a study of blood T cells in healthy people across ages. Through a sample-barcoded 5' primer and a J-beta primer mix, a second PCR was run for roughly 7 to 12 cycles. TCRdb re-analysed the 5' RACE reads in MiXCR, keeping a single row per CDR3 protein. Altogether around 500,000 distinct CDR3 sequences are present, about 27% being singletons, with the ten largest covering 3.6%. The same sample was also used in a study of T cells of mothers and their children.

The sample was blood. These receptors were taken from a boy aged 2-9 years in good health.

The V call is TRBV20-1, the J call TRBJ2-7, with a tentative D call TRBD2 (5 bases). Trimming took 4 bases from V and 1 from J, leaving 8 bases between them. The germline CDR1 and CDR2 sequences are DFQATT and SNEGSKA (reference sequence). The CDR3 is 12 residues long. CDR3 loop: CSANEGSYEQYF. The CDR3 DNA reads TGCAGTGCTAACGAGGGATCCTACGAGCAGTACTTC.

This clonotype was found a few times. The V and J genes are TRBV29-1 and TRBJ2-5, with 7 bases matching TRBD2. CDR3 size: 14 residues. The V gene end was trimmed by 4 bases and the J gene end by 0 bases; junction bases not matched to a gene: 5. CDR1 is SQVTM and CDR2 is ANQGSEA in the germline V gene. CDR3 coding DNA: TGCAGCGTTGCACCGAGCGGGAACCAAGAGACCCAGTACTTC. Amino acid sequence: CSVAPSGNQETQYF. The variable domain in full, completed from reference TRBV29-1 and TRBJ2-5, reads SAVISQKPSRDICQRGTSLTIQCQVDSQVTMMFWYRQQPGQSLTLIATANQGSEATYESGFVIDKFPISRPNLTFSTLTVSNMSPEDSSIYLCSVAPSGNQETQYFGPGTRLLVL.

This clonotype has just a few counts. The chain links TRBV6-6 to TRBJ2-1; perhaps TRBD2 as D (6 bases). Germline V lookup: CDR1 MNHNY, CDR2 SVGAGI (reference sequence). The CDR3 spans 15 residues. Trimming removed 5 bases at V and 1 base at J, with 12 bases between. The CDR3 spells CASSAPRGSYNEQFF. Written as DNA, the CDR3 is TGTGCCAGCAGTGCCCCCCGGGGGTCCTACAATGAGCAGTTCTTC.

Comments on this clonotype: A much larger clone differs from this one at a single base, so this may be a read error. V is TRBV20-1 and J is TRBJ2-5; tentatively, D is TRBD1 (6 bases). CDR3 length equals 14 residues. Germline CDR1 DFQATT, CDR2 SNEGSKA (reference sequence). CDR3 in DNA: TGCAGTGCTAGAGTTCCCGGGACATACTACGAGCAGCACTTC. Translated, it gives CSARVPGTYYEQHF.

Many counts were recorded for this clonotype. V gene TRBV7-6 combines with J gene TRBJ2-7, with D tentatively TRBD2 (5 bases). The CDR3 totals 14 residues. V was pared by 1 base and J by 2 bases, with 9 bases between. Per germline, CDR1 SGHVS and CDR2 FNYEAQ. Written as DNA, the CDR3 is TGTGCCAGCAGCTTAGGAGGAGGTCCCTACGAGCAGTACTTC. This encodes CASSLGGGPYEQYF. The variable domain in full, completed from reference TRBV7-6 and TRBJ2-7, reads GAGVSQSPRYKVTKRGQDVALRCDPISGHVSLYWYRQALGQGPEFLTYFNYEAQQDKSGLPNDRFSAERPEGSISTLTIQRTEQRDSAMYRCASSLGGGPYEQYFGPGTRLTVT.

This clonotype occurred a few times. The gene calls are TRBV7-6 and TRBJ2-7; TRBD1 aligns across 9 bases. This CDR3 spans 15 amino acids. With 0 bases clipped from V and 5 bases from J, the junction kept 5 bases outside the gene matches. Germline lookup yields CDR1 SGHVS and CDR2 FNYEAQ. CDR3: CASSLAGTGWNEQYF. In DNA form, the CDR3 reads TGTGCCAGCAGCTTAGCCGGGACAGGGTGGAACGAGCAGTACTTC.

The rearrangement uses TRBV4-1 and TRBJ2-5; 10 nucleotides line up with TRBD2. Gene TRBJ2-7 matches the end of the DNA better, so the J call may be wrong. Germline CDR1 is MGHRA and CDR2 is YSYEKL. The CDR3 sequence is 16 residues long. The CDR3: CASSQDPGTSAYEQYF. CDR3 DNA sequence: TGCGCCAGCAGCCAAGATCCCGGGACTAGCGCCTACGAGCAGTACTTC.

CDR3 bases: TGTGTTCTTACATCCTTGCGGGATTTCTACAATGAGCAGTTCTTC. It is translated as CVLTSLRDFYNEQFF. The chain uses TRBV12-3 or TRBV12-4 and TRBJ2-1, with TRBD2 as a possible D gene (6 bases). This CDR3 contains 15 residues.